The sequence of this T cell receptor beta chain was determined in a study of Tregs in tolerant kidney transplant recipients. V gave up 8 bases and J gave up 6 bases, with 20 bases separating them. Germline V lookup: CDR1 SNHLY, CDR2 FYNNEI. This CDR3 contains 15 residues. The protocol was immunoSEQ multiplex PCR, while the TCRdb copy is restricted to in-frame clones and leaves out a portion. The sample records some 68,000 clones, roughly 89% being singletons. This clone has just one count. The rearrangement uses TRBV2 and TRBJ2-1; tentatively, D is TRBD1 or TRBD2 (7 bases each). This receptor was taken from a human donor in good health. The sequenced sample consisted of CD4+ T cells from blood. The CDR3 region is CASSSWAGGVNEQFF. DNA of the CDR3: TGTGCCAGCTCCTCCTGGGCAGGGGGGGTCAATGAGCAGTTCTTC.